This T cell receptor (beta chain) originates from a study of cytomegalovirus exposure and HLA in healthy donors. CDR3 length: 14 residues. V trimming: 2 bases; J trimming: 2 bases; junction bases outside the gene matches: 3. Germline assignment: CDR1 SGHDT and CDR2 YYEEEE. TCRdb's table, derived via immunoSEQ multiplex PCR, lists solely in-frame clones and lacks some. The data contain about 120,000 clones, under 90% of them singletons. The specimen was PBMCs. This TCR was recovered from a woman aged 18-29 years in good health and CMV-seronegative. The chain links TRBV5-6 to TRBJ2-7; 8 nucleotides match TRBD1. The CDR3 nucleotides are TGTGCCAGCAGCTTCGGGACAGGAACCTACGAGCAGTACTTC. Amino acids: CASSFGTGTYEQYF.